The 20 T cell receptor beta chains below come from one sample, sequenced in a study of blood T cell repertoires in COVID-19. Using immunoSEQ multiplex PCR, the repertoire was profiled, and TCRdb retains in-frame clones only, with some absent. The table lists about 65,000 clones, around 90% of them singletons. The sample consisted of peripheral blood. These receptors were taken from a man in his 60s with acute or convalescent COVID-19.

This chain joins TRBV5-1 and TRBJ1-1, with a tentative D call TRBD1 (5 bases). The V gene's germline CDR1 is SGHRS and CDR2 YFSETQ. This CDR3 comprises 14 residues. Trimming left V 5 bases short and J 1 base short, with 12 bases between. CDR3 residues: CASSHQGGNTEAFF. CDR3 nucleotide sequence: TGCGCCAGCAGTCATCAGGGTGGGAACACTGAAGCTTTCTTT.

The V call is TRBV5-1, the J call TRBJ1-1; maybe TRBD1 (5 bases). Trimming left V 4 bases short and J 1 base short, with 8 bases between. The CDR3 runs 13 residues. CDR1 SGHRS and CDR2 YFSETQ come from the germline V gene. The CDR3 reads CASSPTGNTEAFF. The CDR3 DNA is TGCGCCAGCAGCCCCACAGGGAACACTGAAGCTTTCTTT. The full variable domain, in which reference TRBV5-1 and TRBJ1-1 provide the parts outside the CDR3, is KAGVTQTPRYLIKTRGQQVTLSCSPISGHRSVSWYQQTPGQGLQFLFEYFSETQRNKGNFPGRFSGRQFSNSRSEMNVSTLELGDSALYLCASSPTGNTEAFFGQGTRLTVV.

V gene TRBV7-9 combines with J gene TRBJ1-5; D is possibly TRBD1 (5 bases). The CDR3 loop spans 16 amino acids. V was pared by 4 bases and J by 9 bases, with 22 bases between. Germline loops: CDR1 SEHNR, CDR2 FQNEAQ (reference sequence). The CDR3 is CASSSVSEGGVPPQHF. The CDR3 DNA follows: TGTGCCAGCAGCTCCGTCTCCGAGGGAGGGGTGCCGCCCCAGCATTTT.

The chain joins TRBV6-2 or TRBV6-3 to TRBJ1-2, with TRBD1 identical over 7 bases. V lost 5 bases and J lost 7; bases outside the gene matches: 7. Germline V lookup: CDR1 MNHEY, CDR2 SVGEGT. CDR3 length: 13 amino acids. The CDR3 here is CASSPRDSFGYTF. The CDR3 nucleotides read TGTGCCAGCAGTCCCCGGGACAGCTTTGGCTACACCTTC.

The V and J genes are TRBV27 and TRBJ2-1; a weak D match, TRBD1 (5 bases). V was shortened by 3 bases and J by 3 bases, with 24 bases between the two germline ends. The length of the CDR3 is 19 residues. CDR1 is MNHEY and CDR2 is SMNVEV in the germline V gene (reference sequence). CDR3 in DNA: TGTGCCAGCAGTTTTGGTCTTAGCCCAAGTTTGGGGCACTACAATGAGCAGTTCTTC. Its translation: CASSFGLSPSLGHYNEQFF.

This CDR3 reads CASSQEGRYNQPQHF. The CDR3 region has the DNA TGTGCCAGCAGCCAAGAGGGCAGGTACAATCAGCCCCAGCATTTT. The chain employs TRBV3-1 (or the pseudogene TRBV3-2) and TRBJ1-5; D unclear. The CDR3 is made up of 15 amino acids. Germline V gene sequence: CDR1 LGHDT, CDR2 YNNKEL (reference sequence). V lost 0 bases to trimming and J lost 3 bases, with 9 bases between them.

The gene calls are TRBV18 and TRBJ2-1, with 7 bases identical to TRBD1. The CDR3 runs to 15 residues. V was clipped by 1 base and J by 0 bases; unmatched bases: 0. Germline assignment: CDR1 KGHSH and CDR2 LQKENI. CDR3 DNA: TGTGCCAGCTCACCACAGGGGGCCTCCTACAATGAGCAGTTCTTC. Its protein product is CASSPQGASYNEQFF.

This clone has only one observation. The V call is TRBV6-5, the J call TRBJ1-1; D possibly corresponds to TRBD1 (5 bases). Germline CDR1 MNHEY, CDR2 SVGAGI. Trimming removed 6 bases from V and 5 bases from J, with 13 bases in between. The length of the CDR3 is 13 residues. The CDR3 sequence is CASRLTVGTEAFF. In DNA form, the CDR3 reads TGTGCCAGCAGATTGACAGTAGGAACTGAAGCTTTCTTT.

The rearrangement links TRBV27 to TRBJ2-7, with a weak D call TRBD1 (7 bases). With 6 bases removed from V and 0 bases from J, the gap between germline ends came to 12 bases. Germline V CDR1 and CDR2: MNHEY, SMNVEV (reference sequence). The CDR3 has 14 amino acids. In DNA, the CDR3 is TGTGCCAGCAGGGCGGGACAGCTCTCCTACGAGCAGTACTTC. This gives the protein CASRAGQLSYEQYF.

The chain joins TRBV3-1 (or the pseudogene TRBV3-2) to TRBJ2-4; 8 bases agree with TRBD2. Trimming removed 0 bases from V and 4 bases from J; junction bases left unmatched: 11. The germline CDR1 and CDR2 sequences are LGHDT and YNNKEL (reference sequence). There are 18 residues in the CDR3. The CDR3 nucleotides read TGTGCCAGCAGCCAAGATCCGGGCCGCCCGGGGGGGAAAAACATTCAGTACTTC. The encoded protein is CASSQDPGRPGGKNIQYF.

The chain is built from TRBV3-1 (or the pseudogene TRBV3-2) and TRBJ1-2, with TRBD1 matching over 11 bases. The V gene end was trimmed by 5 bases and the J gene end by 7 bases; junction bases not matched to a gene: 9. Germline V gene sequence: CDR1 LGHDT, CDR2 YNNKEL (reference sequence). The CDR3 has 15 amino acids. The CDR3: CASSWDRGAYRGYTF. In nucleotides, the CDR3 is TGTGCCAGCAGCTGGGACAGGGGGGCCTATCGTGGCTACACCTTC.

This clone was observed a single time. This chain uses TRBV9 with TRBJ2-1, with D maybe TRBD2 (7 bases). Germline values: CDR1 SGDLS, CDR2 YYNGEE. Trimming took 0 bases from V and 0 from J, leaving 10 bases between them. This CDR3 has 16 residues. CDR3 amino acids: CASSVAGGRSYNEQFF. In DNA, the CDR3 is TGTGCCAGCAGCGTAGCGGGGGGCCGCTCCTACAATGAGCAGTTCTTC.

The chain recombines TRBV7-9 with TRBJ2-6; D gene unclear. V shed 4 bases and J shed 0 bases, with 4 bases lying between them. CDR3 length: 14 residues. Germline V gene data show CDR1 as SEHNR and CDR2 as FQNEAQ (reference sequence). Here the CDR3 reads CASSSYSGANVLTF. The CDR3 nucleotides read TGTGCCAGCAGCTCCTACTCTGGGGCCAACGTCCTGACTTTC.

The V and J genes are TRBV5-1 and TRBJ1-2; D remains unclear. The CDR3 spans 15 residues. The germline CDR1 and CDR2 sequences are SGHRS and YFSETQ. V dropped 0 bases and J dropped 8 bases, with 17 bases sitting between them. The CDR3 reads CASSLAAEGFAGYTF. CDR3 DNA: TGCGCCAGCAGCTTGGCCGCAGAGGGATTCGCGGGCTACACCTTC. Looking up the rest from reference TRBV5-1 and TRBJ1-2 gives the full variable domain: KAGVTQTPRYLIKTRGQQVTLSCSPISGHRSVSWYQQTPGQGLQFLFEYFSETQRNKGNFPGRFSGRQFSNSRSEMNVSTLELGDSALYLCASSLAAEGFAGYTFGSGTRLTVV.

The V call is TRBV5-1, the J call TRBJ2-1; 9 nucleotides match TRBD1. Germline values: CDR1 SGHRS, CDR2 YFSETQ. V gave up 3 bases and J gave up 7 bases; unmatched junction bases: 8. There are 15 residues in the CDR3. CDR3 protein: CASSSGTGGGNEQFF. CDR3 nucleotide sequence: TGCGCCAGCAGCTCGGGCACAGGGGGCGGGAATGAGCAGTTCTTC.

V and J are TRBV5-1 and TRBJ1-3; 7 bases fit TRBD1. Germline V gene sequence: CDR1 SGHRS, CDR2 YFSETQ. The CDR3 consists of 14 residues. After removal of 5 bases from V and 0 bases from J, the junction contained 2 bases not matched to a gene. The CDR3 loop reads CASSSGGSGNTIYF. The CDR3, as DNA: TGCGCCAGCAGTTCAGGGGGCTCTGGAAACACCATATATTTT.

The rearrangement joins TRBV7-9 to TRBJ1-5; TRBD1 aligns across 11 bases. The V gene end was trimmed by 8 bases and the J gene end by 2 bases; junction bases not matched to a gene: 8. CDR1 is SEHNR, CDR2 FQNEAQ, per germline (reference sequence). The CDR3 contains 16 residues. The CDR3 spells CASGPGTGGGNQPQHF. DNA of the CDR3: TGTGCCAGCGGTCCCGGGACAGGGGGGGGCAATCAGCCCCAGCATTTT.

This clone came up a few times. This chain's CDR3 is CASSIEAAYEQYF. The CDR3 DNA reads TGTGCCAGTAGTATAGAAGCCGCCTACGAGCAGTACTTC. The V call is TRBV19, the J call TRBJ2-7; D uncertain. Trimming removed 0 bases at V and 2 bases at J, with 5 bases between. From germline, CDR1 is LNHDA and CDR2 SQIVND (reference sequence). The CDR3 covers 13 residues.

Only one count was recorded for this clone. This rearrangement joins TRBV5-1 to TRBJ1-2; TRBD1 matches 12 bases. The CDR3 spans 15 residues. CDR1 and CDR2 (germline): SGHRS, YFSETQ. J was trimmed by 7 bases and V by 0 bases; bases with no gene match: 4. The CDR3 DNA follows: TGCGCCAGCAGCTTGGAAGGGACAGGGGGCATTGGCTACACCTTC. This encodes CASSLEGTGGIGYTF.

The rearrangement uses TRBV9 and TRBJ1-6; D is uncertain. Trimming shortened V by 0 bases and J by 8 bases, and 6 bases separated the two germline ends. Germline lookup yields CDR1 SGDLS and CDR2 YYNGEE. The CDR3 is made up of 13 amino acids. The CDR3 region is CASSVVPDSPLHF. For the CDR3, the DNA is TGTGCCAGCAGCGTAGTGCCAGATTCACCCCTCCACTTT.